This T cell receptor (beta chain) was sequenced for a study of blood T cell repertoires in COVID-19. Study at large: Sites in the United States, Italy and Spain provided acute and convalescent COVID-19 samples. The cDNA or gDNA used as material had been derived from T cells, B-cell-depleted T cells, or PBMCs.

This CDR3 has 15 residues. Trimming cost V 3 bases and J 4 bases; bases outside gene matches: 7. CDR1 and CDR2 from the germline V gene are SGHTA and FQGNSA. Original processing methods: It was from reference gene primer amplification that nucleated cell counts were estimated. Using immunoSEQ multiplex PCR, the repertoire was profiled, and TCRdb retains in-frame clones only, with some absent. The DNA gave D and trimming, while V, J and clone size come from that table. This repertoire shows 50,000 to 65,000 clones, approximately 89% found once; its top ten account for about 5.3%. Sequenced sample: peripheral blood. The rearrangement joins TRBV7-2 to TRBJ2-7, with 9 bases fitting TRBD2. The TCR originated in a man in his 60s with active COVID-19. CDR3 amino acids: CASSFLAGPPYEQYF. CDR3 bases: TGTGCCAGCAGCTTCCTAGCGGGACCTCCTTACGAGCAGTACTTC.